The 24 T cell receptor beta chains reported below all come from one sample, sequenced in a study of blood T cell repertoires in COVID-19. The protocol was immunoSEQ multiplex PCR, while the TCRdb copy is restricted to in-frame clones and leaves out a portion. The sample has 200,000 or so clones, more than 85% seen once. Sequencing used peripheral blood. The origin of the receptors is a man aged 60-69 years with acute or convalescent COVID-19.

The chain is built from TRBV11-2 and TRBJ2-6, with a weak D call TRBD1 (6 bases). Per the germline V gene, CDR1 is SGHAT and CDR2 is FQNNGV. The CDR3 length is 17 residues. V was trimmed by 3 bases and J by 0 bases, leaving 12 bases between them. In DNA, the CDR3 is TGTGCCAGCAGCTTTGCAGGGGCCTTCTCTGGGGCCAACGTCCTGACTTTC. Residues: CASSFAGAFSGANVLTF.

This chain joins TRBV6-2 or TRBV6-3 and TRBJ1-6; D remains ambiguous. The CDR3 runs 17 residues. Germline V gives CDR1 MNHEY, CDR2 SVGEGT. Trimming removed 4 bases from V and 0 bases from J, with 13 bases in between. CDR3 amino acids: CASSSTLASSYNSPLHF. Here the CDR3 DNA reads TGTGCCAGCAGTTCGACCCTAGCGAGCTCCTATAATTCACCCCTCCACTTT.

V and J are TRBV7-9 and TRBJ1-2, with a tentative D call TRBD1 (6 bases). The CDR3 covers 17 residues. Germline V lookup: CDR1 SEHNR, CDR2 FQNEAQ (reference sequence). Between the trimmed V and J ends, which lost 5 bases and 2 bases, there was a span of 21 bases. The CDR3 protein is CASSVTGWGVPNYGYTF. The CDR3, as DNA: TGTGCCAGCAGCGTAACAGGGTGGGGAGTTCCGAACTATGGCTACACCTTC.

This chain joins TRBV5-1 and TRBJ2-3; 14 bases match TRBD2. The CDR3 is 17 residues long. After removal of 4 bases from V and 0 bases from J, the junction contained 4 bases not matched to a gene. The germline V gene has CDR1 SGHRS and CDR2 YFSETQ. CDR3: CASSPGTSGGSTDTQYF. In nucleotides, the CDR3 is TGCGCCAGCAGCCCCGGGACTAGCGGGGGAAGCACAGATACGCAGTATTTT.

V usage is TRBV5-4 and J usage is TRBJ2-3; 8 nucleotides line up with TRBD1. The CDR3 has 15 amino acids. Per germline, CDR1 SGHNT and CDR2 YYREEE (reference sequence). V gave up 4 bases and J gave up 4 bases; unmatched junction bases: 8. CDR3 in DNA: TGTGCCAGCAGCAGAAGCCAGGGGGCCCCAGATACGCAGTATTTT. This translates into CASSRSQGAPDTQYF. The full variable domain, in which reference TRBV5-4 and TRBJ2-3 provide the parts outside the CDR3, is ETGVTQSPTHLIKTRGQQVTLRCSSQSGHNTVSWYQQALGQGPQFIFQYYREEENGRGNFPPRFSGLQFPNYSSELNVNALELDDSALYLCASSRSQGAPDTQYFGPGTRLTVL.

J is TRBJ1-1 and V is TRBV7-2, with TRBD1 matching 7 bases. The CDR3 is made up of 13 amino acids. Germline V gene lookup returns CDR1 SGHTA and CDR2 FQGNSA. V was clipped by 2 bases and J by 5 bases; unmatched bases: 2. The CDR3: CASSLIQGTEAFF. The DNA of the CDR3 is TGTGCCAGCAGCTTAATACAGGGGACTGAAGCTTTCTTT.

This clone showed up just a few times. The chain couples TRBV12-5 to TRBJ1-6; D is unclear. The germline gives CDR1 LGHNT, CDR2 FRNRAP. There are 14 residues in the CDR3. V was clipped by 5 bases and J by 3 bases, with 8 bases between them. DNA of the CDR3: TGTGCTAGTGGTCGAGGGATCTATAATTCACCCCTCCACTTT. Amino acids: CASGRGIYNSPLHF. The whole variable domain, remainder taken from reference TRBV12-5 and TRBJ1-6, is DARVTQTPRHKVTEMGQEVTMRCQPILGHNTVFWYRQTMMQGLELLAYFRNRAPLDDSGMPKDRFSAEMPDATLATLKIQPSEPRDSAVYFCASGRGIYNSPLHFGNGTRLTVT.

The V gene is TRBV19, the J gene TRBJ2-3, with 8 positions matching TRBD2. V shed 8 bases, J shed 5 bases, and the junction held 12 bases outside the gene matches. This CDR3 spans 15 amino acids. The germline CDR1 and CDR2 sequences are LNHDA and SQIVND (reference sequence). The CDR3 coding sequence is TGTGCCAGTCGAGACCAAGCGGGGGAGGTAGATACGCAGTATTTT. The encoded protein is CASRDQAGEVDTQYF. The whole variable domain, remainder taken from reference TRBV19 and TRBJ2-3, is DGGITQSPKYLFRKEGQNVTLSCEQNLNHDAMYWYRQDPGQGLRLIYYSQIVNDFQKGDIAEGYSVSREKKESFPLTVTSAQKNPTAFYLCASRDQAGEVDTQYFGPGTRLTVL.

The rearrangement joins TRBV19 to TRBJ2-5, with a tentative D call TRBD2 (6 bases). The germline V and J ends were trimmed by 6 bases and 5 bases, with 13 bases remaining between them. CDR3 length: 13 amino acids. Germline-derived CDR1 and CDR2 are LNHDA and SQIVND (reference sequence). The DNA of the CDR3 is TGTGCCAGTAGAGCCCGAGGGAGGGAGACCCAGTACTTC. Translated, it gives CASRARGRETQYF.

The chain uses TRBV9 and TRBJ1-1, with D unresolved. The germline V gene has CDR1 SGDLS and CDR2 YYNGEE. V lost 0 bases, J lost 2 bases, and 8 bases lay in between. The CDR3 is made up of 14 amino acids. Here the CDR3 reads CASSVDGRNTEAFF. The CDR3 nucleotides are TGTGCCAGCAGCGTAGACGGGAGAAACACTGAAGCTTTCTTT.

This sequence joins TRBV5-4 and TRBJ2-5; a possible D gene is TRBD1 (6 bases). Germline V CDR1 and CDR2: SGHNT, YYREEE (reference sequence). Trimming shortened V by 7 bases and J by 1 base, and 11 bases separated the two germline ends. The CDR3 has 13 residues. The CDR3 DNA reads as TGTGCCAGCTCACGGGACACCCAAGAGACCCAGTACTTC. Residues: CASSRDTQETQYF.

The chain employs TRBV28 and TRBJ1-2, with TRBD1 matching over 8 bases. Trimming at V came to 4 bases and at J to 5 bases, leaving 12 bases not matched to a gene. The CDR3 covers 16 residues. Germline CDR1 MDHEN, CDR2 SYDVKM. Here the CDR3 reads CASSSFGQGRGYGYTF. The CDR3 DNA follows: TGTGCCAGCAGTTCATTTGGACAGGGTCGTGGGTATGGCTACACCTTC.

The chain joins TRBV27 to TRBJ1-2; unclear D gene. Germline V lookup: CDR1 MNHEY, CDR2 SMNVEV (reference sequence). The CDR3 is 13 residues long. Trimming pared 3 bases from V and 2 bases from J, leaving 7 bases between. CDR3 nucleotide sequence: TGTGCCAGCAGTTTTCGGGAGAACTATGGCTACACCTTC. This gives the protein CASSFRENYGYTF.

This rearrangement joins TRBV12-5 to TRBJ2-3, with 11 bases that match TRBD1. Germline CDR1 is LGHNT and CDR2 is FRNRAP. This CDR3 comprises 14 residues. Trimming took 7 bases from V and 4 from J; bases not matched to a gene: 4. DNA for the CDR3: TGTGCTAGTGTTCTGGGACAGGGGGCAGATACGCAGTATTTT. Protein product: CASVLGQGADTQYF.

J is TRBJ1-1 and V is TRBV28; D might be TRBD1 (6 bases). CDR3 length equals 14 residues. The ends were cut back, 4 bases at V and 0 bases at J, with 9 bases in the middle. In germline, CDR1 is MDHEN, CDR2 SYDVKM. CDR3 loop: CASSSRTVNTEAFF. CDR3 bases: TGTGCCAGCAGTTCGAGGACAGTGAACACTGAAGCTTTCTTT.

The chain joins TRBV21-1 to TRBJ2-7; TRBD1, as called in the table, went unchecked against the DNA. TRBV21-1 is designated a pseudogene. The CDR3 spans 15 residues. The chain's CDR3 is CASSNSTGRPYEQYF. In DNA, the CDR3 is TGTGCCAGCAGCAACTCGACAGGGAGGCCCTACGAGCAGTACTTC.

The V and J genes are TRBV19 and TRBJ1-1; D unclear. This CDR3 spans 13 amino acids. V dropped 6 bases and J dropped 2 bases, with 10 bases sitting between them. From germline, CDR1 is LNHDA and CDR2 SQIVND (reference sequence). In DNA form, the CDR3 reads TGTGCCAGTAGGGTGGGCGCAAACACTGAAGCTTTCTTT. This translates into CASRVGANTEAFF.

The chain carries TRBV19 and TRBJ1-2, with 9 bases aligning to TRBD1. The ends lost 5 bases at V and 3 bases at J; junction bases unmatched: 7. The germline V gene encodes CDR1 LNHDA and CDR2 SQIVND (reference sequence). This CDR3 has 15 amino acids. CDR3 coding DNA: TGTGCCAGTAGTGGAACAGGGGGCCGGGACTATGGCTACACCTTC. It codes for CASSGTGGRDYGYTF.

Only a few counts were recorded for this clone. V usage is TRBV7-6 and J usage is TRBJ1-4, with D perhaps TRBD1 (6 bases). The V gene lost 5 bases and the J gene lost 8 bases, with 21 bases spanning the gap. There are 16 residues in the CDR3. The germline V gene has CDR1 SGHVS and CDR2 FNYEAQ. CDR3 nucleotides: TGTGCCAGCAGCACTAAAGTACAGGGAGGGGTCGAAAAACTGTTTTTT. This gives the protein CASSTKVQGGVEKLFF.

The chain uses TRBV12-3 or TRBV12-4 and TRBJ2-7; no definite D call. CDR3 length equals 12 residues. Trimming removed 4 bases at V and 6 bases at J, with 10 bases between. CDR3 region: CASSSLYSEQYF. The CDR3 region has the DNA TGTGCCAGCAGTTCACTGTATTCCGAGCAGTACTTC.

The V gene is TRBV30, the J gene TRBJ2-5; D is ambiguous. The CDR3 has 13 amino acids. CDR1 and CDR2 from the germline V gene are GTSNPN and SVGIG (reference sequence). The germline V and J ends were trimmed by 3 bases and 1 base, with 9 bases remaining between them. The CDR3 nucleotides are TGTGCCTGGAGAGAGGCATCCCAAGAGACCCAGTACTTC. This translates into CAWREASQETQYF.

J is TRBJ1-2 and V is TRBV3-1 (or the pseudogene TRBV3-2), with TRBD1 matching over 7 bases. CDR1 and CDR2 from the germline V gene are LGHDT and YNNKEL (reference sequence). The CDR3 loop spans 15 amino acids. The trim removed 1 base at V and 4 bases at J, leaving 6 bases unmatched. In DNA, the CDR3 is TGTGCCAGCAGCCAAGGCGACAGGGCGGGCTATGGCTACACCTTC. Amino acid sequence: CASSQGDRAGYGYTF.

This chain connects TRBV3-1 (or the pseudogene TRBV3-2) to TRBJ2-7, with TRBD1 as a possible D gene (5 bases). Germline lookup yields CDR1 LGHDT and CDR2 YNNKEL (reference sequence). Trimming pared 5 bases from V and 0 bases from J, leaving 20 bases between. CDR3 size: 17 residues. This CDR3 is CASSGDRLSKSSYEQYF. CDR3 bases: TGTGCCAGCAGCGGCGACAGATTATCGAAAAGCTCCTACGAGCAGTACTTC.

The DNA for the CDR3 is TGTGCCAGTAGTATCGGCGGGACAGGGGGGTTACTCCTTGCAACTAATGAAAAACTGTTTTTT. Translating gives CASSIGGTGGLLLATNEKLFF. The rearrangement uses TRBV19 and TRBJ1-4; 11 nucleotides match TRBD1. The germline V gene encodes CDR1 LNHDA and CDR2 SQIVND (reference sequence). Germline trimming cut 3 bases from V and 0 bases from J; bases unmatched to any gene: 15. The CDR3 has 21 residues. Based on the CDR3 plus reference TRBV19 and TRBJ1-4, the full variable domain is DGGITQSPKYLFRKEGQNVTLSCEQNLNHDAMYWYRQDPGQGLRLIYYSQIVNDFQKGDIAEGYSVSREKKESFPLTVTSAQKNPTAFYLCASSIGGTGGLLLATNEKLFFGSGTQLSVL.